This passage covers 30 T cell receptor beta chains from one sample sequenced in a study of blood T cell repertoires in COVID-19. Sequenced by immunoSEQ multiplex PCR; TCRdb stores in-frame clones only, minus some. This table has under 250,000 clones, around nine tenths appearing once. Sample: PBMCs or T cells enriched from blood (not recorded which). The receptor set was obtained from a woman in her 30s who had been exposed to COVID-19.

The chain combines TRBV4-2 with TRBJ2-1, with D possibly matching TRBD1 (5 bases). This CDR3 has 16 residues. Trimming cost V 2 bases and J 8 bases, with 19 bases left between them. CDR1 is LGHNA, CDR2 YNFKEQ, per germline. CDR3 sequence: CASSQQGVASLDEQFF. CDR3 nucleotides: TGTGCCAGCAGCCAACAAGGGGTGGCATCCCTCGATGAGCAGTTCTTC.

The chain combines TRBV9 with TRBJ1-4; D perhaps matches TRBD1 (5 bases). V gave up 4 bases and J gave up 12 bases, with 25 bases separating them. Germline CDR1 is SGDLS and CDR2 is YYNGEE. This CDR3 is built from 16 residues. DNA of the CDR3: TGTGCCAGCAGCCCCCGGCCTCAAGCGGGACCCAAGGAACTGTTTTTT. As protein: CASSPRPQAGPKELFF.

The gene calls are TRBV11-3 and TRBJ2-7, with TRBD2 matching over 9 bases. Per germline, CDR1 SGHNT and CDR2 YENEEA. The junction had 7 bases not matched to a gene; V was cut back by 2 bases and J by 2 bases. The CDR3 runs 16 residues. DNA for the CDR3: TGTGCCAGCAGCTTACAGGGCCCTAGCGGGGCCTACGAGCAGTACTTC. It yields the protein CASSLQGPSGAYEQYF.

The gene calls are TRBV15 and TRBJ1-6; 9 bases match TRBD1. V shed 0 bases, J shed 13 bases, and the junction held 7 bases outside the gene matches. Per the germline V gene, CDR1 is LNHNV and CDR2 is YYDKDF (reference sequence). The CDR3 sequence is 15 residues long. The chain's CDR3 is CATSREGGQGNPLHF. CDR3 DNA: TGTGCCACCAGCAGAGAAGGGGGACAGGGAAACCCCCTCCACTTT.

The chain carries TRBV5-4 and TRBJ2-2, with 9 nucleotides matching TRBD2. Trimming at V came to 4 bases and at J to 5 bases, leaving 12 bases not matched to a gene. The CDR3 length is 17 residues. Germline CDR1 reads SGHNT; CDR2 reads YYREEE (reference sequence). CDR3 bases: TGTGCCAGCAGCCCACCTTATAGCGGGAGAGGAACCGGGGAGCTGTTTTTT. Translation gives CASSPPYSGRGTGELFF.

This clone has just one count. The CDR3 spells CASSQDLLSGFYEQYF. CDR3 in DNA: TGTGCCAGCAGCCAAGATTTGCTCAGCGGTTTCTACGAGCAGTACTTC. The chain uses TRBV3-1 (or the pseudogene TRBV3-2) and TRBJ2-7, with D perhaps TRBD2 (5 bases). V lost 0 bases and J lost 3, with 15 bases in between. Germline CDR1 reads LGHDT; CDR2 reads YNNKEL (reference sequence). This CDR3 is built from 16 residues.

V and J are TRBV3-1 (or the pseudogene TRBV3-2) and TRBJ2-5; 8 bases map to TRBD1. CDR1 and CDR2 from the germline V gene are LGHDT and YNNKEL (reference sequence). The CDR3 is 15 residues long. V gave up 2 bases and J gave up 2 bases; unmatched junction bases: 4. CDR3 nucleotide sequence: TGTGCCAGCAGCCAACTGGGACAGGAACAAGAGACCCAGTACTTC. Protein sequence: CASSQLGQEQETQYF.

The V call is TRBV27, the J call TRBJ1-5; no clear D gene. Germline V gene sequence: CDR1 MNHEY, CDR2 SMNVEV (reference sequence). CDR3 size: 18 residues. Trimming shortened V by 2 bases and J by 0 bases, and 17 bases separated the two germline ends. The CDR3 DNA follows: TGTGCCAGCAGTTTAGGCCCCCTCGGGGTAGATAGCAATCAGCCCCAGCATTTT. Translating gives CASSLGPLGVDSNQPQHF.

The J gene is TRBJ2-2, the V gene TRBV6-5; tentative D call: TRBD1 (5 bases). CDR3 length equals 13 residues. The germline V gene encodes CDR1 MNHEY and CDR2 SVGAGI. Between the trimmed V and J ends, which lost 6 bases and 7 bases, there was a span of 12 bases. For the CDR3, the DNA is TGTGCCAGCAGCCTCCTAGGGGTCGGGGAGCTGTTTTTT. Translating gives CASSLLGVGELFF.

This clone has only one observation. The chain employs TRBV30 and TRBJ2-5; 7 positions match TRBD2. The CDR3 is 16 amino acids. V lost 1 base and J lost 5; bases outside the gene matches: 13. Per the germline V gene, CDR1 is GTSNPN and CDR2 is SVGIG (reference sequence). CDR3 sequence reads: CAWSDVANGRWETQYF. CDR3 DNA sequence: TGTGCCTGGAGTGACGTCGCGAACGGGAGGTGGGAGACCCAGTACTTC.

V is TRBV7-2 and J is TRBJ1-6; 10 bases match TRBD1. Germline assignment: CDR1 SGHTA and CDR2 FQGNSA. With 2 bases clipped from V and 7 bases from J, the junction kept 2 bases outside the gene matches. CDR3 length equals 15 residues. The CDR3 spells CASSLWDRGNSPLHF. CDR3 nucleotide sequence: TGTGCCAGCAGCTTATGGGACAGGGGCAATTCACCCCTCCACTTT.

V is TRBV19 and J is TRBJ1-1, with 11 bases matching TRBD1. This CDR3 region has 15 residues. Germline assignment: CDR1 LNHDA and CDR2 SQIVND (reference sequence). The V segment lost 5 bases and the J segment 1 base; nucleotides outside the gene matches: 3. The CDR3 protein is CASSAGTGGNTEAFF. CDR3 in DNA: TGTGCCAGTAGTGCTGGGACAGGGGGGAACACTGAAGCTTTCTTT.

This clone was counted only a few times. The chain recombines TRBV12-3 or TRBV12-4 with TRBJ1-2; 8 bases are shared with TRBD1. The CDR3 has 13 residues. The junction had 3 bases not matched to a gene; V was cut back by 3 bases and J by 6 bases. The CDR3 DNA reads as TGTGCCAGCAGTTTCGACAGGGGCCATGGCTACACCTTC. It translates to CASSFDRGHGYTF.

This sequence joins TRBV5-1 and TRBJ1-2; 8 bases fit TRBD1. V trimming: 0 bases; J trimming: 6 bases; junction bases outside the gene matches: 7. The CDR3 has 15 amino acids. Germline CDR1 reads SGHRS; CDR2 reads YFSETQ. The CDR3, as DNA: TGCGCCAGCAGCTTGGAGGACAGGGCGGTCAATGGCTACACCTTC. This gives the protein CASSLEDRAVNGYTF.

This chain links TRBV6-1 with TRBJ1-6; tentative D call: TRBD1 (5 bases). Germline V gene sequence: CDR1 MNHNS, CDR2 SASEGT. Deletions cut 0 bases from V and 7 bases from J, with 16 bases between. The CDR3 runs to 17 residues. The CDR3 region is CASSEAGGTVSNSPLHF. The CDR3 DNA reads TGTGCCAGCAGTGAAGCTGGGGGGACCGTTTCAAATTCACCCCTCCACTTT.

V gene TRBV5-5 combines with J gene TRBJ2-2; 7 bases map to TRBD1. Germline trimming cut 4 bases from V and 1 base from J; bases unmatched to any gene: 7. In germline, CDR1 is SGHKS, CDR2 YYEKEE (reference sequence). The CDR3 contains 16 residues. CDR3 bases: TGTGCCAGCAGCCCACTGACAGGGAAGAACACCGGGGAGCTGTTTTTT. Residues: CASSPLTGKNTGELFF.

This chain connects TRBV5-6 to TRBJ2-1; D might be TRBD1 (7 bases). Deletions cut 0 bases from V and 3 bases from J, with 13 bases between. This CDR3 region has 16 residues. The germline gives CDR1 SGHDT, CDR2 YYEEEE. The CDR3 DNA reads TGTGCCAGCAGCTTGGTTCCAGGGGGGTACTACAATGAGCAGTTCTTC. This translates into CASSLVPGGYYNEQFF.

The rearrangement uses TRBV6-5 and TRBJ2-3; TRBD2 matches at 10 bases. The germline CDR1 and CDR2 sequences are MNHEY and SVGAGI. The CDR3 runs to 13 residues. V lost 6 bases and J lost 6; bases outside the gene matches: 3. The CDR3 nucleotides read TGTGCCAGCAGCACTAGCGGGACGGATACGCAGTATTTT. It translates to CASSTSGTDTQYF.

The chain uses TRBV5-1 and TRBJ2-1; 9 nucleotides agree with TRBD1. This CDR3 has 17 residues. Germline loops: CDR1 SGHRS, CDR2 YFSETQ. V dropped 4 bases and J dropped 8; count of bases not matched to a gene: 16. The CDR3 reads CASSPSPAGTGMYEQFF. The CDR3 DNA follows: TGCGCCAGCAGCCCTTCCCCAGCCGGGACAGGGATGTATGAGCAGTTCTTC.

The chain recombines TRBV19 with TRBJ2-7; the match to TRBD1 covers 8 bases. Germline CDR1 LNHDA, CDR2 SQIVND (reference sequence). V gave up 8 bases and J gave up 9 bases; unmatched junction bases: 6. The CDR3 length is 11 residues. CDR3 protein: CASGGQEGQYF. CDR3 nucleotide sequence: TGTGCCAGTGGGGGACAGGAGGGGCAGTACTTC.

The rearrangement links TRBV28 to TRBJ2-7; 7 nucleotides line up with TRBD1. The CDR3 consists of 16 residues. Germline V gives CDR1 MDHEN, CDR2 SYDVKM. Germline trimming cut 4 bases from V and 4 bases from J; bases unmatched to any gene: 13. The CDR3 region is CASSSPRGGETYEQYF. The CDR3 bases are TGTGCCAGCAGTTCACCCCGAGGGGGCGAAACTTACGAGCAGTACTTC. The whole variable domain, filled in from reference TRBV28 and TRBJ2-7, reads DVKVTQSSRYLVKRTGEKVFLECVQDMDHENMFWYRQDPGLGLRLIYFSYDVKMKEKGDIPEGYSVSREKKERFSLILESASTNQTSMYLCASSSPRGGETYEQYFGPGTRLTVT.

The rearrangement joins TRBV7-9 to TRBJ2-5; no clear D gene. V shed 5 bases and J shed 3 bases, with 16 bases lying between them. This CDR3 region has 15 residues. The germline CDR1 and CDR2 sequences are SEHNR and FQNEAQ (reference sequence). Here the CDR3 DNA reads TGTGCCAGCAGCGAAAACCTAGTAGGAAAAGAGACCCAGTACTTC. Encoded protein: CASSENLVGKETQYF.

DNA for the CDR3: TGTGCCAGCAGTTACGGGACTGAAGCTTTCTTT. It is translated as CASSYGTEAFF. The rearrangement links TRBV28 to TRBJ1-1; D gene ambiguous. Germline CDR1 reads MDHEN; CDR2 reads SYDVKM. There are 11 residues in the CDR3. V lost 4 bases, J lost 5 bases, and 5 bases lay in between.

V and J are TRBV6-5 and TRBJ1-2, with TRBD1 matching 7 bases. Germline V gives CDR1 MNHEY, CDR2 SVGAGI. The CDR3 loop spans 13 amino acids. With V trimmed by 6 bases and J by 8 bases, 9 bases remained unmatched. DNA for the CDR3: TGTGCCAGCAGCACATACAGGGGTCACGGCTACACCTTC. Protein sequence: CASSTYRGHGYTF.

This clone appeared once. This chain connects TRBV13 to TRBJ2-7, with D perhaps matching TRBD1 (6 bases). Germline assignment: CDR1 PRHDT and CDR2 FYEKMQ (reference sequence). V lost 5 bases, J lost 6 bases, and 14 bases lay in between. The CDR3 is 13 residues long. The chain's CDR3 is CASSPEIGGEQYF. DNA for the CDR3: TGTGCCAGCAGCCCTGAGATAGGGGGCGAGCAGTACTTC. The entire variable domain, with the rest obtained from reference TRBV13 and TRBJ2-7, is as follows: AAGVIQSPRHLIKEKRETATLKCYPIPRHDTVYWYQQGPGQDPQFLISFYEKMQSDKGSIPDRFSAQQFSDYHSELNMSSLELGDSALYFCASSPEIGGEQYFGPGTRLTVT.

This clone showed up just once. J is TRBJ1-1 and V is TRBV6-4; D gene uncertain. Germline-derived CDR1 and CDR2 are MRHNA and SNTAGT. The CDR3 is 12 residues long. Trimming took 0 bases from V and 9 from J, leaving 8 bases between them. CDR3 sequence reads: CASSDSIGKAFF. The CDR3 bases are TGTGCCAGCAGTGACTCGATTGGCAAAGCTTTCTTT.

The rearrangement links TRBV2 to TRBJ1-5; 8 bases line up with TRBD1. Germline V gene data show CDR1 as SNHLY and CDR2 as FYNNEI. V dropped 7 bases and J dropped 3; count of bases not matched to a gene: 8. CDR3 size: 15 residues. DNA for the CDR3: TGTGCCAGCACCATGGACAGGGTGGACAATCAGCCCCAGCATTTT. Its protein product is CASTMDRVDNQPQHF.

The chain uses TRBV5-1 and TRBJ2-1; 9 bases fit TRBD2. The V segment lost 2 bases and the J segment 6 bases; nucleotides outside the gene matches: 3. The CDR3 is 14 residues long. The germline V gene encodes CDR1 SGHRS and CDR2 YFSETQ. The chain's CDR3 is CASSLVAGANEQFF. The CDR3 DNA sequence: TGCGCCAGCAGCTTAGTAGCGGGGGCCAATGAGCAGTTCTTC.

This clone showed up just once. CDR3 residues: CASRPTSGSAGELFF. The CDR3 coding sequence is TGTGCCAGCAGACCCACTAGCGGGAGCGCCGGGGAGCTGTTTTTT. The chain couples TRBV7-9 to TRBJ2-2, with 11 bases fitting TRBD2. From germline, CDR1 is SEHNR and CDR2 FQNEAQ (reference sequence). V dropped 6 bases and J dropped 6; count of bases not matched to a gene: 6. The CDR3 covers 15 residues.

The chain links TRBV5-4 to TRBJ1-2, with 8 positions matching TRBD1. The CDR3 consists of 14 residues. The V gene end was trimmed by 2 bases and the J gene end by 7 bases; junction bases not matched to a gene: 7. The V gene's germline CDR1 is SGHNT and CDR2 YYREEE (reference sequence). The CDR3 nucleotides read TGTGCCAGCAGCTTAAGACAGGGGCCGACTGGCTACACCTTC. Its translation is CASSLRQGPTGYTF.